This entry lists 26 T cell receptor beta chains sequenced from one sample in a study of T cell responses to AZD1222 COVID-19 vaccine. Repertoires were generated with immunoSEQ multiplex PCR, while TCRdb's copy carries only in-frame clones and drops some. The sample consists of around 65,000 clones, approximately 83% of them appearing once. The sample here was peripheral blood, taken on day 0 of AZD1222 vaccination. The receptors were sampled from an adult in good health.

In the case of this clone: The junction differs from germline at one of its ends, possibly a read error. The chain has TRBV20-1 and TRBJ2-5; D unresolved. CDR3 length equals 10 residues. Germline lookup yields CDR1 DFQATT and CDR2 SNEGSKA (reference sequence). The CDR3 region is CSAYQETQYF. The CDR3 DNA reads TGCAGTGCTTACCAGGAGACCCAGTACTTC.

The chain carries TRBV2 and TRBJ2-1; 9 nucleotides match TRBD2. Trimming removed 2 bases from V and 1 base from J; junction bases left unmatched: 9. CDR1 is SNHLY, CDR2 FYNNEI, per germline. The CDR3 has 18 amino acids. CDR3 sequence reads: CASSERASGDLSYNEQFF. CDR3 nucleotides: TGTGCCAGCAGTGAAAGGGCTAGCGGGGACCTATCCTACAATGAGCAGTTCTTC.

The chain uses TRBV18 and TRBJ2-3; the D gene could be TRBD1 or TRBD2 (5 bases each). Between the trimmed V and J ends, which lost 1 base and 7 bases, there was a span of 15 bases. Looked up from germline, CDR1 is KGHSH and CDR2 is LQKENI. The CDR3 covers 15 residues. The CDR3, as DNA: TGTGCCAGCTCACCACAGGACGGGGCCGGGTATACGCAGTATTTT. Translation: CASSPQDGAGYTQYF.

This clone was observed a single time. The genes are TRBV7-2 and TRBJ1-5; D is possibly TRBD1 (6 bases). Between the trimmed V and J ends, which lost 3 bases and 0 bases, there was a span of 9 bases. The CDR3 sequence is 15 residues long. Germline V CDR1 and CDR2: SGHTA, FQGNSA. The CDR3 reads CASSFTGFSNQPQHF. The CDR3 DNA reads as TGTGCCAGCAGCTTTACAGGGTTTAGCAATCAGCCCCAGCATTTT.

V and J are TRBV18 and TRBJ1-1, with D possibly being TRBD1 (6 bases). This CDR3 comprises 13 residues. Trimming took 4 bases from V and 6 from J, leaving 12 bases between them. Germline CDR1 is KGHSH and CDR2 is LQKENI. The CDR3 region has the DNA TGTGCCAGCTCACTTCAGGGGATGGCTGAAGCTTTCTTT. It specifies CASSLQGMAEAFF.

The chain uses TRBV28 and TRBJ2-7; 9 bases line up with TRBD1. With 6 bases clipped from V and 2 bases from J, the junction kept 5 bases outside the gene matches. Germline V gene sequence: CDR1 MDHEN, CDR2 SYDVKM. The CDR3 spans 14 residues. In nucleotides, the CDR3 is TGTGCCAGCAGCGGACAGGGGAACACCTACGAGCAGTACTTC. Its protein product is CASSGQGNTYEQYF.

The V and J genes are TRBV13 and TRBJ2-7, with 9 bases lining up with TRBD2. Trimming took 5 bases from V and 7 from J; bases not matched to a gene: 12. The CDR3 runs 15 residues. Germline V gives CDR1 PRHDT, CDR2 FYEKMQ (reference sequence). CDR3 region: CASSKPKRGAEEQYF. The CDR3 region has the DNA TGTGCCAGCAGCAAGCCCAAGCGGGGGGCGGAAGAGCAGTACTTC.

The chain's CDR3 is CASSPDQAYSYEQYF. The CDR3 nucleotides read TGTGCCAGCAGCCCAGATCAGGCGTACTCCTACGAGCAGTACTTC. V and J are TRBV7-9 and TRBJ2-7; the D is unclear. Trimming cost V 5 bases and J 0 bases, with 14 bases left between them. From germline, CDR1 is SEHNR and CDR2 FQNEAQ (reference sequence). This CDR3 comprises 15 residues.

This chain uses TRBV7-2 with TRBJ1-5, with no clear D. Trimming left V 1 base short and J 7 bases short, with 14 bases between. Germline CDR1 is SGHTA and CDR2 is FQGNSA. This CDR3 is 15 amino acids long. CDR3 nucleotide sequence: TGTGCCAGCAGCTTAGATCAGAGCCCTTTGCAGCCCCAGCATTTT. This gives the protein CASSLDQSPLQPQHF. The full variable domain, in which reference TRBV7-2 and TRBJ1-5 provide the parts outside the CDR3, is GAGVSQSPSNKVTEKGKDVELRCDPISGHTALYWYRQSLGQGLEFLIYFQGNSAPDKSGLPSDRFSAERTGGSVSTLTIQRTQQEDSAVYLCASSLDQSPLQPQHFGDGTRLSIL.

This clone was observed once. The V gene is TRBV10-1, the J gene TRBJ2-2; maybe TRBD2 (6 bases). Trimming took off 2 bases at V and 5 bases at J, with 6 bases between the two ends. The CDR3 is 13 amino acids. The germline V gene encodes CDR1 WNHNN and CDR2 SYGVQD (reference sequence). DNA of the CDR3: TGCGCCAGCAGTGAGGGGGGGACCGGGGAGCTGTTTTTT. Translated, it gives CASSEGGTGELFF.

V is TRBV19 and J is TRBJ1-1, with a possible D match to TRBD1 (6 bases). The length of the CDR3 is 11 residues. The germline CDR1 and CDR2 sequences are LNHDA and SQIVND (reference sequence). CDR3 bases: TGTGCATCGTTAGGACAGACTAAAGCTTTCTTT. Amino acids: CASLGQTKAFF.

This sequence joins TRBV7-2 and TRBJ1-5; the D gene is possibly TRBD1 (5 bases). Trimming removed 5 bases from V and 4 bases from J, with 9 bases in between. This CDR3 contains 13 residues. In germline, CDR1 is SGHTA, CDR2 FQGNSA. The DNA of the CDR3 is TGTGCCAGCAGCCCCCAGGGAAATCAGCCCCAGCATTTT. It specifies CASSPQGNQPQHF.

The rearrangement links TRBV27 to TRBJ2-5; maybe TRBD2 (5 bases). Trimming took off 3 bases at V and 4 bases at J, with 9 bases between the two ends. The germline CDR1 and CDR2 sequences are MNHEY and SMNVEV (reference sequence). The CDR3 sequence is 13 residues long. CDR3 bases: TGTGCCAGCAGTTTCGAAGAGGGAGAGACCCAGTACTTC. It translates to CASSFEEGETQYF.

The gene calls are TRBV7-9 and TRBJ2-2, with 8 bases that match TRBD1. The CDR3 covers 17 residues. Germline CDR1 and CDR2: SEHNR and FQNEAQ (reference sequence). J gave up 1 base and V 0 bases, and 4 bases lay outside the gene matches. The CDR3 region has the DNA TGTGCCAGCAGCTTAGCCCCCGGGACAGGGAACACCGGGGAGCTGTTTTTT. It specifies CASSLAPGTGNTGELFF.

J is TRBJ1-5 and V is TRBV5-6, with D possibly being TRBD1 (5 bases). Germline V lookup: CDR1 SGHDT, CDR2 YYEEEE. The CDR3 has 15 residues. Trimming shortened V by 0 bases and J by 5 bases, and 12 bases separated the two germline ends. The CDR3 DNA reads TGTGCCAGCAGCTTGGCAGGCAGGGCACATCAGCCCCAGCATTTT. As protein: CASSLAGRAHQPQHF.

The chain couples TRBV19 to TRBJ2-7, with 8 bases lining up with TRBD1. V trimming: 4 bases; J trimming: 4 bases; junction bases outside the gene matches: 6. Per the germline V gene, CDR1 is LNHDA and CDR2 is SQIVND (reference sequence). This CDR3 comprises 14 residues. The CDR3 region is CASSNRTGRYEQYF. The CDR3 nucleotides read TGTGCCAGTAGTAACCGGACAGGGAGATACGAGCAGTACTTC.

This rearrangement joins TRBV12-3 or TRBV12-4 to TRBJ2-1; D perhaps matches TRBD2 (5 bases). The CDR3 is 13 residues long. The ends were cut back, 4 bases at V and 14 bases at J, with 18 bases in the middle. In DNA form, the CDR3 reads TGTGCCAGCAGTTCCCGAGGGCTAGGGCGGGAGTTCTTC. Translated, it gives CASSSRGLGREFF.

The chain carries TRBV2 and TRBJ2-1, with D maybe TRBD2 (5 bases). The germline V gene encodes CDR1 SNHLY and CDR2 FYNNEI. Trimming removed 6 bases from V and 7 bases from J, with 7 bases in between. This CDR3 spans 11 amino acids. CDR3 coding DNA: TGTGCCAGCAGACGGGGAAATGAGCAGTTCTTC. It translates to CASRRGNEQFF.

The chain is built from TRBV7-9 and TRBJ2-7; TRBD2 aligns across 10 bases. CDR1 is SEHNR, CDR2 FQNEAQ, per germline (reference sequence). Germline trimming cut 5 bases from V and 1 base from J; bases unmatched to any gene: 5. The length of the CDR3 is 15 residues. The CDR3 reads CASSRSGGDSYEQYF. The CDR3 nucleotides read TGTGCCAGCAGCCGAAGCGGGGGGGATTCCTACGAGCAGTACTTC.

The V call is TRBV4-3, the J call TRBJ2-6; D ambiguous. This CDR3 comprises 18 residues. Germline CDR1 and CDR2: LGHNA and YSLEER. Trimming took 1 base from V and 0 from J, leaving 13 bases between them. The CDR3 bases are TGCGCCAGCAGCCAAGCGGCTGGGAAGGGCTCTGGGGCCAACGTCCTGACTTTC. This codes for CASSQAAGKGSGANVLTF.

CDR3 nucleotides: TGTGCCAGCAGCCCTGGGGGGCGGCCCCAGCATTTT. Its protein product is CASSPGGRPQHF. The V call is TRBV7-9, the J call TRBJ1-5, with a possible D match to TRBD1 (6 bases). The CDR3 loop spans 12 amino acids. Germline V CDR1 and CDR2: SEHNR, FQNEAQ (reference sequence). The ends were cut back, 5 bases at V and 9 bases at J, with 11 bases in the middle.

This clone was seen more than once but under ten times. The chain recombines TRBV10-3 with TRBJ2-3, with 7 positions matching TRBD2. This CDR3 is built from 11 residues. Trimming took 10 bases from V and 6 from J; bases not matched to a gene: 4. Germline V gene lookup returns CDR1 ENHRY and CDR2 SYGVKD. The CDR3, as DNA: TGTGCCACCTGGGGGGGGGATACGCAGTATTTT. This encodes CATWGGDTQYF.

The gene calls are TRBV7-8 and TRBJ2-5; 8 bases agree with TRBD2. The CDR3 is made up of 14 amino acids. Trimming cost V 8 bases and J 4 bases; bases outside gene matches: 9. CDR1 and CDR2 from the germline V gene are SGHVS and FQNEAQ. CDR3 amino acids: CASRLRGALETQYF. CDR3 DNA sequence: TGTGCCAGCCGTTTGCGGGGGGCCCTAGAGACCCAGTACTTC.

The CDR3 region is CASSVRATNEKLFF. In nucleotides, the CDR3 is TGTGCCAGCAGCGTGAGAGCAACTAATGAAAAACTGTTTTTT. The chain carries TRBV6-5 and TRBJ1-4; D gene ambiguous. Germline V CDR1 and CDR2: MNHEY, SVGAGI. The CDR3 sequence is 14 residues long. V shed 6 bases and J shed 0 bases, with 8 bases lying between them.

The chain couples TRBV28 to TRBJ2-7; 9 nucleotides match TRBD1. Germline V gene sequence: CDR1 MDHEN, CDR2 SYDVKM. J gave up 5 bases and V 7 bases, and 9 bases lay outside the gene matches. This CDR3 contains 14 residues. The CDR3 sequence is CASTLDRGFDEQYF. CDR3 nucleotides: TGTGCCAGCACCTTGGACAGGGGATTTGACGAGCAGTACTTC.

The CDR3 DNA sequence: TGTGCCAGCAGACGGACAGGGCACTATGGCTACACCTTC. It is translated as CASRRTGHYGYTF. J is TRBJ1-2 and V is TRBV27; 8 bases map to TRBD1. The CDR3 length is 13 residues. CDR1 and CDR2 (germline): MNHEY, SMNVEV (reference sequence). Germline trimming cut 6 bases from V and 3 bases from J; bases unmatched to any gene: 3.